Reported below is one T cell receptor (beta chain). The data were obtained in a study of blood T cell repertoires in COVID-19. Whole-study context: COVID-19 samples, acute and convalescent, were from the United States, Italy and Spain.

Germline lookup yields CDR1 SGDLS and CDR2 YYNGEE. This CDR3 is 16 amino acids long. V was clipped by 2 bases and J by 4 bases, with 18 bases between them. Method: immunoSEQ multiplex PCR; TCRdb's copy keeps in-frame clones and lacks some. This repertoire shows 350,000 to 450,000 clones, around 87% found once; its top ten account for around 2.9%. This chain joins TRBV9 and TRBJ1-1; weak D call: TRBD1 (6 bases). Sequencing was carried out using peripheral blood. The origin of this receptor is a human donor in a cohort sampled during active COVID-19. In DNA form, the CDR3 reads TGTGCCAGCAGCGTGGGGGGGACAAATCTTCTCACTGAAGCTTTCTTT. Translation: CASSVGGTNLLTEAFF.